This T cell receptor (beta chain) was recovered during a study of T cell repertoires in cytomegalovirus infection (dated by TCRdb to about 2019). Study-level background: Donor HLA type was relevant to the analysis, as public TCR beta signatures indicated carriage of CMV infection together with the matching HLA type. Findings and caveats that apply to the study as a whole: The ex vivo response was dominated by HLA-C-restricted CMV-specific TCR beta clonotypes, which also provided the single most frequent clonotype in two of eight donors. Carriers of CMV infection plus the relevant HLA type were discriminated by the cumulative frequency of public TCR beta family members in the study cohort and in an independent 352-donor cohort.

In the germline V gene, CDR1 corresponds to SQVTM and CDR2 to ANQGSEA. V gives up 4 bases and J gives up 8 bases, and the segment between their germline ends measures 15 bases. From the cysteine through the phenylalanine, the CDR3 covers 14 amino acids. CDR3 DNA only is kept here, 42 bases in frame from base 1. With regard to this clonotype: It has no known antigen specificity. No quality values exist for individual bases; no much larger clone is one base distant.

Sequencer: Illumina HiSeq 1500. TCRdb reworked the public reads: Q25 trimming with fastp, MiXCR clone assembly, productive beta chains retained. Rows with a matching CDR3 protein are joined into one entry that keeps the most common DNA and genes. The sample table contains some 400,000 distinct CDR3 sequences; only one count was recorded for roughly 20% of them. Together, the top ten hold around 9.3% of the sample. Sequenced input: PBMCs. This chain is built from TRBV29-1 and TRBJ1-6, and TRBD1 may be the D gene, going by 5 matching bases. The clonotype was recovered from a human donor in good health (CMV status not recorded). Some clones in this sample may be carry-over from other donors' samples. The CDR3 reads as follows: CSVVEGDEDSPLHF. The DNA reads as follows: TGCAGCGTTGTGGAAGGGGATGAAGATTCACCCCTCCACTTT.